This TCR beta chain was sequenced during a study of T cell responses to AZD1222 COVID-19 vaccine (dated by TCRdb to the early 2020s). Notes on the research overall: A total of 230 to 250 trial participants underwent TCR sequencing, of whom 207 had received two doses of AZD1222 and roughly 26 had received two doses of the MenACWY control vaccine. Trial participants were enrolled by age into 18-55, 56-69 and 70-plus year subgroups, with roughly 160, 29 and 62 TCR-sequenced participants respectively. Study-wide conclusions, independent of this receptor: CD4 TCRs associated with the vaccine covered the entire spike protein, and the dominant responses were in regions 160-218 and 743-854. Nearly half of unique spike-specific TCRs reportedly recognized epitopes outside regions mutated in the B.1.351 and B.1.1.7 variants. A significant rise in spike-specific TCR breadth and depth was observed after two AZD1222 doses relative to day 0 and relative to MenACWY recipients. No day 14 peak-response samples were available, so repertoires were characterized only after the peak T cell response. In the small 56-69-year group, the increase in depth fell short of significance, most likely because of low power. Participants were mostly white British and included more females than males, and it was suggested by the authors that clonal diversity may have been underestimated. Conclusions about previously exposed vaccinees were limited because only six or seven AZD1222 recipients were SARS-CoV-2 seropositive at baseline.

Details on this clone: Its antigen is unknown. No much larger clone exists at a distance of one base, and base qualities are not known.

The CDR3 regions of human TCRbeta chains were analyzed by immunosequencing. In the paper's pipeline: Repertoire TCRs were matched against a reference library of SARS-CoV-2-specific TCRs generated with the MIRA antigen-specificity platform. Breadth was defined as the fraction of unique TCRs that were SARS-CoV-2-associated. Depth was defined as the fraction of total T cells that were SARS-CoV-2-associated. Each spike-specific TCR was assigned to its reactive spike region and to a CD4 or CD8 class using the MIRA data. Log10-transformed breadth and depth values were compared by one-way ANOVA with Sidak's multiple comparisons tests. TCRdb limited this immuneACCESS table to in-frame rearrangements with V and J called. A share of clones is missing; checked studies link under half to unresolved V genes, and the rest is unexplained. V and J calls and clone size are as listed in that table; D and trimming were resolved from the DNA. This sample has 200,000 or so clones in its table, and about 93% of those were observed once. The ten largest clonotypes hold approximately 1% of the sample.

The V end loses 4 bases and the J end loses 5 bases, and a stretch of 6 bases separates them. Reading the germline V gene gives CDR1 SGDLS and CDR2 YYNGEE. The CDR3, cysteine through phenylalanine, is 11 amino acids long. Of all the DNA, just the CDR3 is kept, 33 bases in frame from base 1. In light of the paper, this sample's time point label describes: about 28 days (+/-7) after the second vaccine dose. AZD1222 recipients whose second dose came at about 4 weeks and those whose second dose came at about 12 weeks were combined into one group, since spike-specific TCR depth and breadth did not differ between the two schedules. The vaccinee samples were drawn from two UK trials, COV001 and COV002, one of which was a single-blind randomized controlled phase 2/3 trial testing AZD1222 (ChAdOx1 nCoV-19) in healthy adults. For TCRbeta chain sequencing, PBMC samples from trial participants were taken at day 0 and at day 28 after the second dose.

This clonotype was sampled from an adult who received the AZD1222 COVID-19 vaccine. Rearrangement joined TRBV9 to TRBJ2-5; the D gene remains uncertain. The sequencing used peripheral blood, collected 28 days after the second AZD1222 dose. The CDR3 here reads CASSSRETQYF. The bases are TGTGCCAGCAGCTCCCGGGAGACCCAGTACTTC.